The 6 T cell receptor beta chains below were found in one sample sequenced in a study of vaccination and CD4 T cells after COVID-19 (dated by TCRdb to 2022 to 2024). Their antigens are not known. This specimen's treatment or condition label, interpreted: roughly 10-day PBMC culture with coronavirus spike peptide pools or control peptides (ViraFEST assay). Libraries were prepared through PCR. The reads were generated on an Illumina iSeq 100. DNA from cultured CD4+ T cells underwent TCR sequencing with the Oncomine TCR Beta short-read assay at the Johns Hopkins FTIC core. In TCRdb, the public reads were trimmed at Q25 with fastp and aligned with MiXCR, with productive beta chains retained. Entries are consolidated by CDR3 protein sequence, retaining the most common genes and DNA. In this sample the table shows more than 15,000 distinct CDR3 sequences, roughly two fifths of which occur a single time. The top ten clones comprise approximately 14% of the sample.

Sequencing input: CD4+ T cells from blood, cultured in vitro. The receptors derive from a human donor who had recovered from COVID-19.

The CDR3 is CSVGQPGKAFF. Written as DNA, the CDR3 is TGCAGCGTTGGACAGCCAGGGAAAGCTTTCTTT. The chain is built from TRBV29-1 and TRBJ1-1; maybe TRBD1 (5 bases). The CDR3 has 11 amino acids. V was shortened by 4 bases and J by 9 bases, with 12 bases between the two germline ends. The V gene's germline CDR1 is SQVTM and CDR2 ANQGSEA. Drawing the rest from reference TRBV29-1 and TRBJ1-1, the complete variable domain is SAVISQKPSRDICQRGTSLTIQCQVDSQVTMMFWYRQQPGQSLTLIATANQGSEATYESGFVIDKFPISRPNLTFSTLTVSNMSPEDSSIYLCSVGQPGKAFFGQGTRLTVV.

The chain combines TRBV7-9 with TRBJ1-6; weak D call: TRBD1 (5 bases). CDR1 and CDR2 (germline): SEHNR, FQNEAQ (reference sequence). CDR3 size: 12 residues. Between the trimmed V and J ends, which lost 6 bases and 14 bases, there was a span of 14 bases. As DNA, the CDR3 is TGTGCCAGCAGGCCAATAACAGGCGCCCTCCACTTT. As protein: CASRPITGALHF.

This clonotype was counted between two and nine times. The genes are TRBV6-4 and TRBJ2-5; 12 nucleotides agree with TRBD2. The CDR3 is 17 amino acids. Germline loops: CDR1 MRHNA, CDR2 SNTAGT. V lost 7 bases and J lost 1; bases outside the gene matches: 10. CDR3 amino acids: CASIGAPGLAGQETQYF. The CDR3 bases are TGTGCCAGCATCGGGGCGCCGGGACTAGCGGGCCAAGAGACCCAGTACTTC.

Note on this clonotype: A junction end diverges from the germline sequence, so it may reflect a read error. The chain has TRBV6-1 and TRBJ2-7, with 11 positions matching TRBD1. The CDR3 contains 15 residues. The germline V gene has CDR1 MNHNS and CDR2 SASEGT. The CDR3 region has the DNA TGTGCCAGCAGGGAAGCGGGACAGGGGGCCTACGAGCAGTACTTC. Encoded protein: CASREAGQGAYEQYF.

There are a few counts of this clonotype. This chain connects TRBV11-3 to TRBJ1-1; D is unresolved. The V end lost 2 bases, the J end lost 3 bases, and 7 bases lay between the germline ends. The length of the CDR3 is 13 residues. From germline, CDR1 is SGHNT and CDR2 YENEEA. As DNA, the CDR3 is TGTGCCAGCAGCTTATCCGGATACACTGAAGCTTTCTTT. It is translated as CASSLSGYTEAFF.

This clonotype was observed a handful of times. The chain carries TRBV7-9 and TRBJ2-3; TRBD1 matches 11 bases. CDR1 SEHNR and CDR2 FQNEAQ come from the germline V gene (reference sequence). The CDR3 length is 15 residues. J lost 4 bases, V lost 5 bases, and 5 bases had no gene match. CDR3 nucleotides: TGTGCCAGCAGCCGGACAGGGGGCGGCGCAGATACGCAGTATTTT. It encodes CASSRTGGGADTQYF. Looking up the rest from reference TRBV7-9 and TRBJ2-3 gives the full variable domain: DTGVSQNPRHKITKRGQNVTFRCDPISEHNRLYWYRQTLGQGPEFLTYFQNEAQLEKSRLLSDRFSAERPKGSFSTLEIQRTEQGDSAMYLCASSRTGGGADTQYFGPGTRLTVL.